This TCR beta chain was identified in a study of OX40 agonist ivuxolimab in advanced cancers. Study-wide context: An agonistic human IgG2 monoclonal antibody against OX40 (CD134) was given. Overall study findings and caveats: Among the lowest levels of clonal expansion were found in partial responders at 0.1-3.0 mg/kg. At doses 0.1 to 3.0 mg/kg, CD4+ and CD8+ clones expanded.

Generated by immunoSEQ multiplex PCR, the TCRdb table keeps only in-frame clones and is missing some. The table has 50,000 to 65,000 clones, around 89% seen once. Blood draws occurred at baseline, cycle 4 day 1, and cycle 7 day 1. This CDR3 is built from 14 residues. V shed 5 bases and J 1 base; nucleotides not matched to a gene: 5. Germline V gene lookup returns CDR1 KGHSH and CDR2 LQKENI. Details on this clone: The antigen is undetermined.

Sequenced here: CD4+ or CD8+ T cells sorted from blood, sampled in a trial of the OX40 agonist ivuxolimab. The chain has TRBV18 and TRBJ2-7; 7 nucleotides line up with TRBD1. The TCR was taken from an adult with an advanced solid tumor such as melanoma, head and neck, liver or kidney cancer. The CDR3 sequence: CASSEYRGSYEQYF. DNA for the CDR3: TGTGCCAGCTCAGAGTACAGGGGATCCTACGAGCAGTACTTC.